This is a list of T cell receptor beta chains from one sample in a study of beta chain features in type 1 diabetes. Generated by immunoSEQ multiplex PCR, the TCRdb table keeps only in-frame clones and is missing some. Of 150,000 or so clones in the sample, roughly 9.1% were seen once. The sequenced sample was central memory CD4+ T cells from blood. Source of these receptors: a woman aged 18 to 35 in good health. Both conserved end residues are part of each CDR3. A D gene is named only where the DNA matches it firmly. Not all rows give a size; the values are once, few, many and, for expanded clones, a class.

v_call: TRBV7-2; j_call: TRBJ2-7; d_call: TRBD2; clone_size: few; cdr3_aa: CASSSIPGGVEQYF; cdr3_nt: TGTGCCAGCAGCTCGATCCCGGGAGGGGTTGAGCAGTACTTC
v_call: TRBV30; j_call: TRBJ1-1; d_call: NA; clone_size: few; cdr3_aa: CAWIPPRGAFF; cdr3_nt: TGTGCCTGGATCCCTCCAAGAGGGGCTTTCTTT
v_call: TRBV19; j_call: TRBJ2-5; d_call: NA; clone_size: NA; cdr3_aa: CASSPNSFGETQYF; cdr3_nt: TGTGCCAGTAGTCCAAACTCCTTCGGGGAGACCCAGTACTTC
v_call: TRBV15; j_call: TRBJ2-1; d_call: TRBD2; clone_size: NA; cdr3_aa: CATSREIAGGEQFF; cdr3_nt: TGTGCCACCAGCAGAGAAATAGCGGGAGGGGAGCAGTTCTTC
v_call: TRBV7-6; j_call: TRBJ2-5; d_call: TRBD2; clone_size: few; cdr3_aa: CASSNSGTSGQETQYF; cdr3_nt: TGTGCCAGCAGCAATTCCGGGACTAGCGGCCAAGAGACCCAGTACTTC
v_call: TRBV19; j_call: TRBJ1-2; d_call: NA; clone_size: few; cdr3_aa: CATRSSTLRGYGYTF; cdr3_nt: TGTGCCACGCGTTCGTCGACCCTTAGGGGGTATGGCTACACCTTC
v_call: TRBV5-1; j_call: TRBJ2-2; d_call: TRBD1; clone_size: few; cdr3_aa: CASSGGTGPPAGELFF; cdr3_nt: TGCGCCAGCAGCGGGGGGACAGGGCCCCCCGCCGGGGAGCTGTTTTTT
v_call: TRBV19; j_call: TRBJ1-5; d_call: NA; clone_size: NA; cdr3_aa: CASNPTRGSRGQPQHF; cdr3_nt: TGTGCCAGTAATCCTACTCGGGGCTCCAGGGGTCAGCCCCAGCATTTT
v_call: TRBV4-3; j_call: TRBJ2-1; d_call: NA; clone_size: once; cdr3_aa: CASSQDEGLQQFF; cdr3_nt: TGCGCCAGCAGCCAAGATGAAGGACTTCAGCAGTTCTTC
v_call: TRBV19; j_call: TRBJ1-2; d_call: NA; clone_size: few; cdr3_aa: CASTPSGVDYGYTF; cdr3_nt: TGTGCCAGTACCCCATCGGGGGTGGACTATGGCTACACCTTC
v_call: TRBV2; j_call: TRBJ1-2; d_call: NA; clone_size: NA; cdr3_aa: CASSQGNYGYTF; cdr3_nt: TGTGCCAGCAGTCAGGGGAACTATGGCTACACCTTC
v_call: TRBV4-1; j_call: TRBJ2-1; d_call: NA; clone_size: NA; cdr3_aa: CASSQDRGRGINEQFF; cdr3_nt: TGCGCCAGCAGCCAAGATCGGGGGCGGGGGATCAATGAGCAGTTCTTC
v_call: TRBV10-3; j_call: TRBJ2-7; d_call: NA; clone_size: few; cdr3_aa: CAISTAETGRHEQYF; cdr3_nt: TGTGCCATCAGTACCGCTGAAACAGGGCGGCACGAGCAGTACTTC
v_call: TRBV5-4; j_call: TRBJ2-3; d_call: NA; clone_size: few; cdr3_aa: CASSPVGDSTDTQYF; cdr3_nt: TGTGCCAGCAGCCCGGTCGGGGATAGCACAGATACGCAGTATTTT
v_call: TRBV21-1; j_call: TRBJ2-7; d_call: NA; clone_size: few; cdr3_aa: CASSKAQFSRDGIYEQYF; cdr3_nt: TGTGCCAGCAGCAAAGCGCAATTCTCCCGGGATGGGATCTACGAGCAGTACTTC
v_call: TRBV5-1; j_call: TRBJ1-1; d_call: NA; clone_size: few; cdr3_aa: CASSLATGITEAFF; cdr3_nt: TGCGCCAGCAGCTTGGCCACAGGGATCACTGAAGCTTTCTTT
v_call: TRBV30; j_call: TRBJ2-7; d_call: NA; clone_size: NA; cdr3_aa: CAWSPLGGGSYEQYF; cdr3_nt: TGTGCCTGGAGTCCCCTCGGGGGTGGCTCCTACGAGCAGTACTTC
v_call: TRBV4-1; j_call: TRBJ1-2; d_call: NA; clone_size: many; cdr3_aa: CASSQQGYGYTF; cdr3_nt: TGCGCCAGCAGCCAACAGGGATATGGCTACACCTTC
v_call: TRBV2; j_call: TRBJ2-3; d_call: NA; clone_size: many; cdr3_aa: CASSGGLTDTQYF; cdr3_nt: TGTGCCAGCTCTGGGGGCCTGACAGATACGCAGTATTTT
v_call: TRBV7-9; j_call: TRBJ1-1; d_call: NA; clone_size: few; cdr3_aa: CASSEGGGNTEAFF; cdr3_nt: TGTGCCAGCAGCGAAGGGGGGGGGAACACTGAAGCTTTCTTT
v_call: TRBV4-1; j_call: TRBJ2-5; d_call: NA; clone_size: NA; cdr3_aa: CASSQDRVGETQYF; cdr3_nt: TGCGCCAGCAGCCAAGACAGGGTTGGAGAGACCCAGTACTTC
v_call: TRBV30; j_call: TRBJ1-4; d_call: TRBD1; clone_size: few; cdr3_aa: CAWNLPGTGDEKLFF; cdr3_nt: TGTGCCTGGAACCTGCCCGGGACAGGGGACGAAAAACTGTTTTTT
v_call: TRBV11-2; j_call: TRBJ2-5; d_call: NA; clone_size: few; cdr3_aa: CASSLGAGPGETQYF; cdr3_nt: TGTGCCAGCAGCTTAGGGGCAGGGCCCGGGGAGACCCAGTACTTC
v_call: TRBV13; j_call: TRBJ1-2; d_call: NA; clone_size: few; cdr3_aa: CASSLPRAKSYGYTF; cdr3_nt: TGTGCCAGCAGCTTACCGCGGGCCAAGAGCTATGGCTACACCTTC
v_call: TRBV7-6; j_call: TRBJ2-6; d_call: TRBD1; clone_size: few; cdr3_aa: CASSLYTGTDLSGANVLTF; cdr3_nt: TGTGCCAGCAGCCTCTACACCGGGACAGACCTTTCTGGGGCCAACGTCCTGACTTTC
v_call: TRBV7-2; j_call: TRBJ2-5; d_call: TRBD1; clone_size: NA; cdr3_aa: CASSLKTGGFFMTQYF; cdr3_nt: TGTGCCAGCAGCCTAAAGACAGGGGGCTTTTTTATGACCCAGTACTTC
v_call: TRBV28; j_call: TRBJ1-5; d_call: NA; clone_size: NA; cdr3_aa: CASRDSSNQPQHF; cdr3_nt: TGTGCCAGCAGGGACAGTAGCAATCAGCCCCAGCATTTT
v_call: TRBV2; j_call: TRBJ1-4; d_call: NA; clone_size: few; cdr3_aa: CASRQPANEKLFF; cdr3_nt: TGTGCCAGCCGACAGCCCGCTAATGAAAAACTGTTTTTT
v_call: TRBV6-5; j_call: TRBJ1-5; d_call: NA; clone_size: many; cdr3_aa: CASSYSYRAGQPQHF; cdr3_nt: TGTGCCAGCAGTTACTCATACAGGGCTGGCCAGCCCCAGCATTTT
v_call: TRBV30; j_call: TRBJ2-7; d_call: NA; clone_size: NA; cdr3_aa: CAWSRSVWGQYEQYF; cdr3_nt: TGTGCCTGGAGCCGTTCTGTCTGGGGGCAGTACGAGCAGTACTTC
v_call: TRBV6-6; j_call: TRBJ2-5; d_call: NA; clone_size: few; cdr3_aa: CASSYRGLSQETQYF; cdr3_nt: TGTGCCAGCAGTTACAGGGGACTTTCCCAAGAGACCCAGTACTTC
v_call: TRBV7-2; j_call: TRBJ2-7; d_call: NA; clone_size: few; cdr3_aa: CASSRPNSGTGSSYEQYF; cdr3_nt: TGTGCCAGCAGCCGACCCAATAGCGGGACAGGGTCTTCGTACGAGCAGTACTTC
v_call: TRBV5-1; j_call: TRBJ2-5; d_call: NA; clone_size: NA; cdr3_aa: CASSSTPIGESQETQYF; cdr3_nt: TGCGCCAGCAGCTCCACGCCTATCGGGGAAAGCCAAGAGACCCAGTACTTC
v_call: TRBV14; j_call: TRBJ1-2; d_call: NA; clone_size: NA; cdr3_aa: CASSQGPYGYTF; cdr3_nt: TGTGCCAGCAGCCAAGGTCCTTATGGCTACACCTTC
v_call: TRBV4-3; j_call: TRBJ1-5; d_call: NA; clone_size: NA; cdr3_aa: CASSQYPFGQPQHF; cdr3_nt: TGCGCCAGCAGCCAATATCCTTTTGGCCAGCCCCAGCATTTT
v_call: TRBV10-2; j_call: TRBJ2-7; d_call: NA; clone_size: NA; cdr3_aa: CASRETGFYEQYF; cdr3_nt: TGCGCCAGCAGGGAAACAGGGTTCTACGAGCAGTACTTC
v_call: TRBV11-3; j_call: TRBJ2-5; d_call: TRBD2; clone_size: NA; cdr3_aa: CASSLDMASGSRRTQYF; cdr3_nt: TGTGCCAGCAGCTTAGATATGGCTAGCGGGTCCCGGCGGACCCAGTACTTC
v_call: TRBV9; j_call: TRBJ2-1; d_call: TRBD2; clone_size: NA; cdr3_aa: CASSSRGGRNEQFF; cdr3_nt: TGTGCCAGCAGCTCACGGGGGGGTAGAAATGAGCAGTTCTTC
v_call: TRBV5-1; j_call: TRBJ2-3; d_call: TRBD2; clone_size: NA; cdr3_aa: CASSLGSGITDTQYF; cdr3_nt: TGCGCCAGCAGCTTGGGTAGCGGGATCACAGATACGCAGTATTTT
v_call: TRBV7-9; j_call: TRBJ1-5; d_call: NA; clone_size: few; cdr3_aa: CARTGCDQPQHF; cdr3_nt: TGTGCCAGAACAGGGTGCGATCAGCCCCAGCATTTT
v_call: TRBV4-2; j_call: TRBJ2-3; d_call: TRBD2; clone_size: many; cdr3_aa: CASSQDTEASGGKNPDTQYF; cdr3_nt: TGTGCCAGCAGCCAAGATACGGAGGCTAGCGGGGGGAAGAATCCAGATACGCAGTATTTT
v_call: TRBV7-9; j_call: TRBJ2-1; d_call: NA; clone_size: NA; cdr3_aa: CASSLDAGIYNEQFF; cdr3_nt: TGTGCCAGCAGCTTGGACGCGGGGATCTACAATGAGCAGTTCTTC
v_call: TRBV2; j_call: TRBJ2-2; d_call: TRBD2; clone_size: many; cdr3_aa: CASSEGLAQNTGELFF; cdr3_nt: TGTGCCAGCAGTGAAGGACTAGCACAAAACACCGGGGAGCTGTTTTTT
v_call: TRBV11-3; j_call: TRBJ2-3; d_call: TRBD2; clone_size: few; cdr3_aa: CASSLTSEAAQYF; cdr3_nt: TGTGCCAGCAGCTTAACTAGCGAAGCTGCGCAGTATTTT
v_call: TRBV5-1; j_call: TRBJ2-1; d_call: TRBD2; clone_size: NA; cdr3_aa: CASSPLAGGGRSTYNEQFF; cdr3_nt: TGCGCCAGCAGCCCTTTAGCGGGAGGGGGCCGGAGTACCTACAATGAGCAGTTCTTC
v_call: TRBV5-1; j_call: TRBJ2-7; d_call: TRBD1; clone_size: few; cdr3_aa: CASSLEDRRFDEQYF; cdr3_nt: TGCGCCAGCAGCTTGGAGGACAGGAGGTTTGACGAGCAGTACTTC
v_call: TRBV7-2; j_call: TRBJ2-5; d_call: NA; clone_size: NA; cdr3_aa: CASSLITGLGQETQYF; cdr3_nt: TGTGCCAGCAGCTTAATAACCGGGTTGGGTCAAGAGACCCAGTACTTC
v_call: TRBV19; j_call: TRBJ2-3; d_call: TRBD1; clone_size: few; cdr3_aa: CASSIGSGQVSRQYF; cdr3_nt: TGTGCCAGTAGTATAGGATCGGGACAGGTCTCACGGCAGTATTTT
v_call: TRBV28; j_call: TRBJ1-2; d_call: TRBD1; clone_size: many; cdr3_aa: CASDQGAQGYTF; cdr3_nt: TGTGCCAGCGATCAGGGGGCGCAGGGCTACACCTTC
v_call: TRBV7-8; j_call: TRBJ2-1; d_call: NA; clone_size: few; cdr3_aa: CASSWTSNEQFF; cdr3_nt: TGTGCCAGCAGCTGGACTTCCAATGAGCAGTTCTTC
v_call: TRBV18; j_call: TRBJ1-4; d_call: TRBD1; clone_size: NA; cdr3_aa: CASSPPGQTNEKLFF; cdr3_nt: TGTGCCAGCTCACCACCGGGACAGACTAATGAAAAACTGTTTTTT
v_call: TRBV25-1; j_call: TRBJ2-5; d_call: NA; clone_size: few; cdr3_aa: CASSQGGTETQYF; cdr3_nt: TGTGCCAGCAGTCAAGGAGGGACGGAGACCCAGTACTTC
v_call: TRBV30; j_call: TRBJ1-5; d_call: TRBD1; clone_size: few; cdr3_aa: CAWSGQGDQPQHF; cdr3_nt: TGTGCCTGGAGTGGCCAGGGGGATCAGCCCCAGCATTTT
v_call: TRBV9; j_call: TRBJ2-4; d_call: NA; clone_size: many; cdr3_aa: CASSTGSWNIQYF; cdr3_nt: TGTGCCAGCAGCACAGGGTCCTGGAACATTCAGTACTTC
v_call: TRBV7-2; j_call: TRBJ2-7; d_call: TRBD2; clone_size: few; cdr3_aa: CASSPRGGFHNEQYF; cdr3_nt: TGTGCCAGCAGCCCCCGGGGAGGGTTTCACAACGAGCAGTACTTC
v_call: TRBV6-6; j_call: TRBJ1-2; d_call: TRBD1; clone_size: few; cdr3_aa: CASTPVARTGRDGYTF; cdr3_nt: TGTGCCAGCACGCCTGTTGCTCGGACAGGGAGGGATGGCTACACCTTC
v_call: TRBV7-9; j_call: TRBJ2-1; d_call: NA; clone_size: NA; cdr3_aa: CASSPRGSSYNEQFF; cdr3_nt: TGTGCCAGCAGTCCGCGTGGTAGCTCCTACAATGAGCAGTTCTTC
v_call: TRBV6-5; j_call: TRBJ1-2; d_call: TRBD1; clone_size: few; cdr3_aa: CASGYRGGYTF; cdr3_nt: TGTGCCAGCGGATACAGGGGTGGCTACACCTTC
v_call: TRBV5-5; j_call: TRBJ2-1; d_call: NA; clone_size: few; cdr3_aa: CASSLSGLGEQFF; cdr3_nt: TGTGCCAGCAGCTTGAGTGGGCTCGGCGAGCAGTTCTTC